Below are 6 T cell receptor beta chains sequenced from a single sample in a study of STAT3 mutations in large granular lymphocyte leukemia. Study-wide results and limits: Every T-LGLL patient had at least one immunodominant TCRbeta clonotype.

Antigen specificity for these receptors is unknown. Generated by immunoSEQ multiplex PCR, the TCRdb table keeps only in-frame clones and is missing some. This sample carries around 13,000 clones, more than 90% of them seen once, and the ten largest clones take around 34%. Sequencing was done on a sample of peripheral blood mononuclear cells. Source of these receptors: a man aged 35 to 55 with T-cell large granular lymphocyte leukemia. Some clones in this sample may be carry-over from other donors' samples.

V gene TRBV30 combines with J gene TRBJ1-6; no definite D call. The CDR3 extends over 13 amino acids. The V end lost 3 bases, the J end lost 7 bases, and 10 bases lay between the germline ends. Germline V gene lookup returns CDR1 GTSNPN and CDR2 SVGIG (reference sequence). The CDR3 protein is CAWRALRNSPLHF. The CDR3 DNA reads as TGTGCCTGGAGAGCGCTGAGGAATTCACCCCTCCACTTT.

This sequence joins TRBV2 and TRBJ2-3; 11 nucleotides agree with TRBD2. The germline V gene has CDR1 SNHLY and CDR2 FYNNEI. The V segment lost 8 bases and the J segment 4 bases; nucleotides outside the gene matches: 2. The CDR3 is 13 residues long. The CDR3 region has the DNA TGTGCCAGCCTAGCGGGAGGAGCAGATACGCAGTATTTT. Encoded protein: CASLAGGADTQYF.

The chain carries TRBV6-5 and TRBJ2-7, with 8 bases fitting TRBD1. V gave up 2 bases and J gave up 6 bases; unmatched junction bases: 6. CDR3 length equals 14 residues. CDR1 is MNHEY and CDR2 is SVGAGI in the germline V gene. The CDR3 protein is CASSYGQGRGEQYF. CDR3 bases: TGTGCCAGCAGTTACGGACAGGGTCGGGGCGAGCAGTACTTC.

The chain uses TRBV13 and TRBJ1-1; the match to TRBD1 covers 9 bases. V trimming: 3 bases; J trimming: 7 bases; junction bases outside the gene matches: 6. Germline V gene sequence: CDR1 PRHDT, CDR2 FYEKMQ (reference sequence). The CDR3 is 14 residues long. The CDR3 protein is CASSLDGQGREAFF. CDR3 in DNA: TGTGCCAGCAGCTTGGATGGACAGGGGCGTGAAGCTTTCTTT.

The V gene is TRBV30, the J gene TRBJ2-4; 9 nucleotides agree with TRBD1. This CDR3 is 16 amino acids long. The V gene end was trimmed by 2 bases and the J gene end by 5 bases; junction bases not matched to a gene: 10. Germline V CDR1 and CDR2: GTSNPN, SVGIG (reference sequence). The CDR3 bases are TGTGCCTGGAGTCCGAGGGACAGGGTGTACCAAAACATTCAGTACTTC. It is translated as CAWSPRDRVYQNIQYF.

The chain joins TRBV6-5 to TRBJ1-1; 9 nucleotides line up with TRBD1. Trimming took 4 bases from V and 4 from J; bases not matched to a gene: 7. The CDR3 has 15 residues. Germline-derived CDR1 and CDR2 are MNHEY and SVGAGI. DNA of the CDR3: TGTGCCAGCAGTTTCCCGGGACAGGGCGGCACTGAAGCTTTCTTT. As protein: CASSFPGQGGTEAFF.